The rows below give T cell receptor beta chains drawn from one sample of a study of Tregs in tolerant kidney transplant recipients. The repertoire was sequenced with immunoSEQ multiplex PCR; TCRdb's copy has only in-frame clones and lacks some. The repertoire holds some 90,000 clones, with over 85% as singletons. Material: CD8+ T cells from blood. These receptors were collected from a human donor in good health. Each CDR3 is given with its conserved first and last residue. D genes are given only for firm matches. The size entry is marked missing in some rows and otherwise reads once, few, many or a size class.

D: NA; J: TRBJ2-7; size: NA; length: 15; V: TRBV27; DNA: TGTGCCAGCAGTTTATACCCGGGGTTATCCTACGAGCAGTACTTC; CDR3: CASSLYPGLSYEQYF
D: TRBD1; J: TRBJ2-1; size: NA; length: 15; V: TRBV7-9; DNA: TGTGCCAGCAGCTCCCGGGACAGGGCGACCAATGAGCAGTTCTTC; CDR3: CASSSRDRATNEQFF
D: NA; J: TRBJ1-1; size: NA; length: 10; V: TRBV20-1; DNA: TGCAGTGCCTCGAACACTGAAGCTTTCTTT; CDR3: CSASNTEAFF
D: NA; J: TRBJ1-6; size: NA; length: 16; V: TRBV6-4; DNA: TGTGCCAGCAGTGAGGAGATCTTCTCCTATAATTCACCCCTCCACTTT; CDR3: CASSEEIFSYNSPLHF
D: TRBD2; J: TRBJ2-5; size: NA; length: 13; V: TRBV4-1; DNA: TGCGCCAGCAGCCAAGGGCGGGGGGAGACCCAGTACTTC; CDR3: CASSQGRGETQYF
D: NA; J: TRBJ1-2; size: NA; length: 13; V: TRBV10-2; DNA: TGCGCCAGCGGCCCACAGGGCTACTATGGCTACACCTTC; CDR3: CASGPQGYYGYTF
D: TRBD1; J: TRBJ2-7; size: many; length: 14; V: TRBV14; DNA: TGTGCCAGCAGCCAAGCAGGGGGTCCCTACGAGCAGTACTTC; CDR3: CASSQAGGPYEQYF
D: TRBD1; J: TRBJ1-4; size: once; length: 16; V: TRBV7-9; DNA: TGTGCCAGCAGCCACCATCGACAGGGGGGGAATGAAAAACTGTTTTTT; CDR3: CASSHHRQGGNEKLFF
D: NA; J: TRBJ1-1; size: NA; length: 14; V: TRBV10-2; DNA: TGCGCCAGCAGTGAAGGGCTCGGGGACACTGAAGCTTTCTTT; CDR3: CASSEGLGDTEAFF
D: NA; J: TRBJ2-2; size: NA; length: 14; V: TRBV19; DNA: TGTGCCAGTAGTATAGTCGTAAACACCGGGGAGCTGTTTTTT; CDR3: CASSIVVNTGELFF
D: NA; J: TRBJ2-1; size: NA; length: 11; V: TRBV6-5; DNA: TGTGCCAGCATTAGTTACAATGAGCAGTTCTTC; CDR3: CASISYNEQFF
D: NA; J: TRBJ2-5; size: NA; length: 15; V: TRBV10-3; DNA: TGTGCCATCAGTGAGTCTCAGTTACGGGGAGAGACCCAGTACTTC; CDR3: CAISESQLRGETQYF
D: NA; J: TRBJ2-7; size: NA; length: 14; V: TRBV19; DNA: TGTGCCAGTAGTAAGGGTCGAATCCCCTACGAGCAGTACTTC; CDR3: CASSKGRIPYEQYF
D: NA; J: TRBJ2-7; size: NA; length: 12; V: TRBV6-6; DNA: TGTGCCAGCAGTTACTCGAGGGGGGAGCAGTACTTC; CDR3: CASSYSRGEQYF
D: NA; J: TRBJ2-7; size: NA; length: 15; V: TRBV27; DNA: TGTGCCAGCAGTCCCCGGCCAGCGGAGGCCTACGAGCAGTACTTC; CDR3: CASSPRPAEAYEQYF
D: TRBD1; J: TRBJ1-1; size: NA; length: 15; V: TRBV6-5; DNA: TGTGCCAGCAGTTACACCGGGACAGGGGGTGTCGAAGCTTTCTTT; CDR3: CASSYTGTGGVEAFF
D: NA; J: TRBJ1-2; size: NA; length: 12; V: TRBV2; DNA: TGTGCCAGCAGTGAGGGGAACTATGGCTACACCTTC; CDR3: CASSEGNYGYTF
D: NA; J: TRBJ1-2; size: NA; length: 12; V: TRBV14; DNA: TGTGCCAGCAGCCAGTACAACTATGGCTACACCTTC; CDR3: CASSQYNYGYTF
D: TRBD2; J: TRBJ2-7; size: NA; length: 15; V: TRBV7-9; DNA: TGTGCCAGCAGCTTAGCACTAGCGGGGGCCGGGGAGCAGTACTTC; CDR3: CASSLALAGAGEQYF
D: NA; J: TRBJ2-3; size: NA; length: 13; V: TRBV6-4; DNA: TGTGCCAGCAGTGTAGCGGGCACAGATACGCAGTATTTT; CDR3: CASSVAGTDTQYF
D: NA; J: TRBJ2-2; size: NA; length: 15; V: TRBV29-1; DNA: TGCAGCGTTGAAGATCTAGACTCCCCGGGCGGAGAGCTGTTTTTT; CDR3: CSVEDLDSPGGELFF
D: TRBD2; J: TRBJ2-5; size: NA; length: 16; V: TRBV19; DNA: TGTGCCAGTAGTATTGGGGTTAGCGGGGGATGGGAGACCCAGTACTTC; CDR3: CASSIGVSGGWETQYF
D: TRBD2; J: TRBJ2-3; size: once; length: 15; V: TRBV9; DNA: TGTGCCAGCAGCGTAGAGGGACTAGTAACAGATACGCAGTATTTT; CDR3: CASSVEGLVTDTQYF
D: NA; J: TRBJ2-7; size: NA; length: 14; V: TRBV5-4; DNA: TGTGCCAGCAGCCCCCGGGCCCCCAGTTACGAGCAGTACTTC; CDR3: CASSPRAPSYEQYF
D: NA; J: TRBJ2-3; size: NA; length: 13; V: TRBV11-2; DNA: TGTGCCAGCAGCTTAGAAGCGGGCTATACGCAGTATTTT; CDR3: CASSLEAGYTQYF
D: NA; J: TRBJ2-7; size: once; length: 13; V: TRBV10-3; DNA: TGTGCCATCAGTGAGTACCCTTCCTACGAGCAGTACTTC; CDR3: CAISEYPSYEQYF
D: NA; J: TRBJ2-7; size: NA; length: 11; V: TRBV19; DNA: TGTGCCAGTAGTGAGGGATACGAGCAGTACTTC; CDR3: CASSEGYEQYF
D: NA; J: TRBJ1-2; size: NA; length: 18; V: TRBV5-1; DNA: TGCGCCAGCAGGAGTTGGAAGGGGACGCCGTTCCGGCGTGTGGGCTACACCTTC; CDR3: CASRSWKGTPFRRVGYTF
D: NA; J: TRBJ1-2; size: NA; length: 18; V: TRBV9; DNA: TGTGCCAGCAGCGTGGCGGGGGTTAGACCTGGACCCGGCTATGGCTACACCTTC; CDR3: CASSVAGVRPGPGYGYTF
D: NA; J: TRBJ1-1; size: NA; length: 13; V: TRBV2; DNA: TGTGCCAGCAGACAGGACCTGAACACTGAAGCTTTCTTT; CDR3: CASRQDLNTEAFF
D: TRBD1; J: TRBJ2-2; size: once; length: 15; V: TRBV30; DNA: TGTGCCTGGAGTAAGAGGGGGCGCGACACCGGGGAGCTGTTTTTT; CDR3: CAWSKRGRDTGELFF
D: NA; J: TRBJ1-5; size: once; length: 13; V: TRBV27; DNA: TGTGCCAGCAGCGATTATAGCAATCAGCCCCAGCATTTT; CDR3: CASSDYSNQPQHF
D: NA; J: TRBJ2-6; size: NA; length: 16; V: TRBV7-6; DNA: TGTGCCAGCAGCCTCTGGGGGGCATCTGGGGCCAACGTCCTGACTTTC; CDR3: CASSLWGASGANVLTF
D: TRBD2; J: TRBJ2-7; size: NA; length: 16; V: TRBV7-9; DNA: TGTGCCAGCAGCTTACGACTAGCGGGTAGCTCCTACGAGCAGTACTTC; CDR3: CASSLRLAGSSYEQYF
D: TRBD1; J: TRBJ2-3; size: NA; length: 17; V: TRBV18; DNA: TGTGCCAGCTCACCCCGCCCAGGGGGCGTCGGGACAGATACGCAGTATTTT; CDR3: CASSPRPGGVGTDTQYF
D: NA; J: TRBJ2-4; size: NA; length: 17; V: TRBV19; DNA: TGTGCCAGTAGTATAAATCTTTGGACGGAGACAAAAAACATTCAGTACTTC; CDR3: CASSINLWTETKNIQYF
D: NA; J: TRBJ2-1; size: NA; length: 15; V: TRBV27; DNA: TGTGCCAGCAGTCCCGGGACCACATCCTACAATGAGCAGTTCTTC; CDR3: CASSPGTTSYNEQFF
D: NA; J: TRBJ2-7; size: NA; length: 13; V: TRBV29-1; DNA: TGCAGCGTTGAACGGGGGAGCTCCTACGAGCAGTACTTC; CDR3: CSVERGSSYEQYF
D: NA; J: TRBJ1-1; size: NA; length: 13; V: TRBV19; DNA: TGTGCCAGTAGTATGGTCAGAAACACTGAAGCTTTCTTT; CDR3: CASSMVRNTEAFF
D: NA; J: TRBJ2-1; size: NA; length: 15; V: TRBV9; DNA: TGTGCCAGCAGCTCAGTATACCCGGATTTGGATGAGCAGTTCTTC; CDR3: CASSSVYPDLDEQFF
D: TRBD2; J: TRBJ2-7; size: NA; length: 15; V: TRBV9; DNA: TGTGCCAGCAGCTCTAGCGGGGGGGCCTCTTACGAGCAGTACTTC; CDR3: CASSSSGGASYEQYF